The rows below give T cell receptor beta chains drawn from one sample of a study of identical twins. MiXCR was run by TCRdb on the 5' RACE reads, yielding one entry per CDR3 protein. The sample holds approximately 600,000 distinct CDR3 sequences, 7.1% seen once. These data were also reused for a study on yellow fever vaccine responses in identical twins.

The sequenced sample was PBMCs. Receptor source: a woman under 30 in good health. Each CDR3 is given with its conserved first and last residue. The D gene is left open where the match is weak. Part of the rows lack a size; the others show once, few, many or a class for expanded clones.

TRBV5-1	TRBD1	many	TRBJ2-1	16	TGCGCCAGCAGCTGGCGACCGGGACAGGGTTTTGATGAGCAGTTCTTC	CASSWRPGQGFDEQFF
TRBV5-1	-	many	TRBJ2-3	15	TGCGCCAGCAGCCCCGCCCGCAGGCCCACAGATACGCAGTATTTT	CASSPARRPTDTQYF
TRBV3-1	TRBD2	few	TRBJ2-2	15	TGTGCCAGCAGCCCGCGGGGGGCACACACCGGGGAGCTGTTTTTT	CASSPRGAHTGELFF
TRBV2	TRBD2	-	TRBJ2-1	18	TGTGCCAGCAGACCTTGGGGCTTGGAGACTAGCGGGAGTTATGAGCAGTTCTTC	CASRPWGLETSGSYEQFF
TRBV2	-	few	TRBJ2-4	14	TGTGCCAGCAGAGCGACTCTAGCCAAAAACATTCAGTACTTC	CASRATLAKNIQYF
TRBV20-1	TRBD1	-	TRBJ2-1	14	TGCAGTGCTGTCCGGGACAGGGTCCACAATGAGCAGTTCTTC	CSAVRDRVHNEQFF
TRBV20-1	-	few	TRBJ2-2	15	TGCAGTGCTAGAGATCCAGCGGGGAACACCGGGGAGCTGTTTTTT	CSARDPAGNTGELFF
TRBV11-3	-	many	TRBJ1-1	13	TGTGCCAGCAGCTTAGGGTTTGGTAATCGAGCTTTCTTT	CASSLGFGNRAFF
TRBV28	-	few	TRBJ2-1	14	TGTGCCAGCAGCCTCGTCGGGCTCTACAATGAGCAGTTCTTC	CASSLVGLYNEQFF
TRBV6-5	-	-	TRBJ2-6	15	TGTGCCAGCAGTTACGTAAGATCTGGGGCCAACGTCCTGACTTTC	CASSYVRSGANVLTF
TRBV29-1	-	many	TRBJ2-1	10	TGCAGCGCCCGACAGGTCGAGCAGTTCTTC	CSARQVEQFF
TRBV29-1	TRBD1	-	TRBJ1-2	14	TGCAGCGTTGAAGACAGGGGGCGCAGCTATGGCTACACCTTC	CSVEDRGRSYGYTF
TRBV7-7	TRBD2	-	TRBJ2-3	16	TGTGCCAGCAGCCAACTAGCGGGAGGGCCGGGAGATACGCAGTATTTT	CASSQLAGGPGDTQYF
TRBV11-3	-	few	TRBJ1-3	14	TGTGCCAGCAGTACAGGGTTCTCTGGAAACACCATATATTTT	CASSTGFSGNTIYF
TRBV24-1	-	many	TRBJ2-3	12	TGTGCCACCAGTGATTTCGCAGATACGCAGTATTTT	CATSDFADTQYF
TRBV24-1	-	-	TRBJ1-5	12	TGTGCCACCAGTAGGGACAATCATCCCCAGCATTTT	CATSRDNHPQHF
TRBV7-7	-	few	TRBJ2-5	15	TGTGCCAGCAGCTTAATCTTGGGCAGCAAAGAGACCCAGTACTTC	CASSLILGSKETQYF
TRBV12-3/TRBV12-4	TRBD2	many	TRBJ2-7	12	TGTGCCAGCAGTATAGGGACTAAAGAGCAGTACTTC	CASSIGTKEQYF
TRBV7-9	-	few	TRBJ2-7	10	TGTGCCAGCGGCCATCACGAGCAGTACTTC	CASGHHEQYF
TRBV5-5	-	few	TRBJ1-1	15	TGTGCCAGCAGCTTGGCCTCGAGAATTTGGACTGAAGCTTTCTTT	CASSLASRIWTEAFF
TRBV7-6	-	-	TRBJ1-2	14	TGTGCCAGCAGCTTAGGGATCAGGGGCTATGGCTACACCTTC	CASSLGIRGYGYTF
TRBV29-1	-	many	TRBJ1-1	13	TGCAGCGTCGTGGGACAACAGAACACTGAAGCTTTCTTT	CSVVGQQNTEAFF
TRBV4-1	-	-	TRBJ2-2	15	TGCGCCAGCAGCCAAGTATCAGGGGAAACCGGGGAGCTGTTTTTT	CASSQVSGETGELFF
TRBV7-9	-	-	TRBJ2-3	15	TGTGCCAGCAGCTGGTTGGCCGCGGGCACAGATACGCAGTATTTT	CASSWLAAGTDTQYF
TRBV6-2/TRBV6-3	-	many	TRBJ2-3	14	TGTGCCCTATCTGGGGGCTGGGGCACAGATACGCAGTATTTT	CALSGGWGTDTQYF
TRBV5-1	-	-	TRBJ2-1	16	TGCGCCAGCAGCTTGGCCGGAGTGGTTGGGATCAATGAGCAGTTCTTC	CASSLAGVVGINEQFF
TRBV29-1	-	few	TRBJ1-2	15	TGCAGCGTTGGTCAGGGGAGTAAATTTAACTATGGCTACACCTTC	CSVGQGSKFNYGYTF
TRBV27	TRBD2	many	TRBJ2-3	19	TGTGCCAGCAGTCCGCCTTCTGGACTAGCGCGGATTAGCACAGATACGCAGTATTTT	CASSPPSGLARISTDTQYF
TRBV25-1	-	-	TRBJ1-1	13	TGTGCCAGCAGTGCCGCGACGAACACTGAAGCTTTCTTT	CASSAATNTEAFF
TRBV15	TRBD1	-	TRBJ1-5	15	TGTGCCACCAGCAGAGAGGACAGGTTAAGCCAGCCCCAGCATTTT	CATSREDRLSQPQHF
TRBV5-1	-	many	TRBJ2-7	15	TGCGCCAGCACGTCCACCGCAGGGGTCACCTACGAGCAGTACTTC	CASTSTAGVTYEQYF
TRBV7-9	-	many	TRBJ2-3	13	TGTGCCAGCAGCTTAGCGGGACGGGATACGCAGTATTTT	CASSLAGRDTQYF
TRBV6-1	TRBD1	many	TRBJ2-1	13	TGTGCCAGCAGGAGAGGACAGGGTGGAGAGCAGTTCTTC	CASRRGQGGEQFF
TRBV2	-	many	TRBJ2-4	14	TGTGCCAGCAGTGAACGGGAAGGCAAAAACATTCAGTACTTC	CASSEREGKNIQYF
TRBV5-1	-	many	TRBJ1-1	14	TGCGCCAGCAGCCAGGTTTTTAGGGGCACTGAAGCTTTCTTT	CASSQVFRGTEAFF
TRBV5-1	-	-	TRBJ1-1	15	TGCGCCAGCAGCGGGGGGGGAAGTTCGAACACTGAAGCTTTCTTT	CASSGGGSSNTEAFF
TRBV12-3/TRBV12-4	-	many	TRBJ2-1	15	TGTGCCAGCAGTCCGAGAGGAAGGTCCTACAATGAGCAGTTCTTC	CASSPRGRSYNEQFF
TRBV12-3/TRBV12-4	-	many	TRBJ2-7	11	TGTGCCAGCAGTGAAGGAAACGAGCAGTACTTC	CASSEGNEQYF
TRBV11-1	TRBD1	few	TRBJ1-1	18	TGTGCCAGCAGCGCAAACACAGGGGGCAGCGTTGGGCGCACTGAAGCTTTCTTT	CASSANTGGSVGRTEAFF
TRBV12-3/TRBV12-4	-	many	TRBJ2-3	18	TGTGCCAGCAGTTTAACAGGGTCTGTCAGCTTCAGCACAGATACGCAGTATTTT	CASSLTGSVSFSTDTQYF
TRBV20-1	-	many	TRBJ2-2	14	TGCAGTGCTAAAGGGACGAGGAACACCGGGGAGCTGTTTTTT	CSAKGTRNTGELFF
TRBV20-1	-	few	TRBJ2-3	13	TGCAGTGCTAGAAAGGAGCCCACAGATACGCAGTATTTT	CSARKEPTDTQYF
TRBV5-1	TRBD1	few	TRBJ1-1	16	TGCGCCAGCAGCAGGACAGGAGGTCCCTCGAACACTGAAGCTTTCTTT	CASSRTGGPSNTEAFF
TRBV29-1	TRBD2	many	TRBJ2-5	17	TGCAGCGTTCCACCGACTAGCGGGACCCCTCTGGGGGAGACCCAGTACTTC	CSVPPTSGTPLGETQYF
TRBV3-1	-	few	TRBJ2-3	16	TGTGCCAGCAGCCATAGGCTGGGACTTGGCACAGATACGCAGTATTTT	CASSHRLGLGTDTQYF
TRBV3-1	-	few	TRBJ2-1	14	TGTGCCAGCAGCCAAGTGGCTATCTGGAATGAGCAGTTCTTC	CASSQVAIWNEQFF
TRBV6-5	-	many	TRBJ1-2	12	TGTGCCAGCAGTGGGGGCCTGGATCGCTACACCTTC	CASSGGLDRYTF
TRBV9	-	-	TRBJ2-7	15	TGTGCCAGCAGCGTCAAGGGGGGCTCTACCTACGAGCAGTACTTC	CASSVKGGSTYEQYF
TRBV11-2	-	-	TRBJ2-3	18	TGTGCCAGCAGCCGAAGCAGCTCGCGGACAACTGGCACAGATACGCAGTATTTT	CASSRSSSRTTGTDTQYF
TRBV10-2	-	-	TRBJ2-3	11	TGCGCCAGCACCCAAGTCAGTACGCAGTATTTT	CASTQVSTQYF
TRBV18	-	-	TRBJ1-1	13	TGTGCCAGCTCCCAGTTTGAGAACACTGAAGCTTTCTTT	CASSQFENTEAFF
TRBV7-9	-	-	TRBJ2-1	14	TGTGCCAGCAGCCCCGCGGTAGCCGGGGTTGAGCAGTTCTTC	CASSPAVAGVEQFF
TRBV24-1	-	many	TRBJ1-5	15	TGTGCCACCAGTGGCAGTTCTAATAGCAATCAGCCCCAGCATTTT	CATSGSSNSNQPQHF
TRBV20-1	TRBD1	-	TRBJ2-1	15	TGCAGTGCCAATAGCATGGACAGGAGAAACAATGAGCAGTTCTTC	CSANSMDRRNNEQFF